These 22 T cell receptor beta chains came from one sample sequenced in a study of blood T cell repertoires in COVID-19. Data came from immunoSEQ multiplex PCR; TCRdb stores just in-frame clones and leaves some out. The repertoire has roughly 74,000 clones, 80% to 90% of them found once; the top ten carry around 35%. The sequenced material came from peripheral blood. The receptors were sampled from a man aged 65 to 85 with acute or convalescent COVID-19.

This clone was found a few times. V and J are TRBV7-2 and TRBJ1-3; TRBD1 is a possible D gene (5 bases). CDR1 SGHTA and CDR2 FQGNSA come from the germline V gene. This CDR3 is 15 amino acids long. Trimming left V 2 bases short and J 2 bases short, with 10 bases between. The CDR3 sequence is CASSLSGSPGNTIYF. The CDR3 DNA sequence: TGTGCCAGCAGCTTATCAGGGTCCCCTGGAAACACCATATATTTT.

The V and J genes are TRBV9 and TRBJ2-7; D gene uncertain. Between the trimmed V and J ends, which lost 0 bases and 6 bases, there was a span of 10 bases. The germline CDR1 and CDR2 sequences are SGDLS and YYNGEE. The CDR3 length is 13 residues. The CDR3 DNA follows: TGTGCCAGCAGCGTAGGACAACTCTCCGAGCAGTACTTC. Translating gives CASSVGQLSEQYF.

The chain recombines TRBV7-8 with TRBJ1-1, with D unresolved. V lost 1 base and J lost 1, with 4 bases in between. CDR3 size: 13 residues. The germline CDR1 and CDR2 sequences are SGHVS and FQNEAQ. This CDR3 is CASSLDRNTEAFF. Written as DNA, the CDR3 is TGTGCCAGCAGCTTAGACAGGAACACTGAAGCTTTCTTT.

The rearrangement links TRBV6-6 to TRBJ2-7; TRBD1 might be the D (5 bases). The CDR3 consists of 14 residues. The V and J ends lost 0 bases and 3 bases respectively, with 9 bases between them. Germline lookup yields CDR1 MNHNY and CDR2 SVGAGI (reference sequence). The CDR3 DNA sequence: TGTGCCAGCAGTTACTCGAACAGGCGCTACGAGCAGTACTTC. Residues: CASSYSNRRYEQYF.

The J gene is TRBJ2-3, the V gene TRBV9, with 8 bases fitting TRBD2. CDR3 length: 16 residues. The V and J ends lost 4 bases and 2 bases, in that order; junction bases with no gene match: 9. Looked up from germline, CDR1 is SGDLS and CDR2 is YYNGEE. The CDR3, as DNA: TGTGCCAGCAGCCCTTCGGCGGGGGGAACCACAGATACGCAGTATTTT. This codes for CASSPSAGGTTDTQYF.

This chain uses TRBV12-3 or TRBV12-4 with TRBJ2-7; D is unresolved. This CDR3 comprises 13 residues. V lost 3 bases, J lost 0 bases, and 6 bases lay in between. The CDR3 sequence: CASSLALSYEQYF. Written as DNA, the CDR3 is TGTGCCAGCAGTTTGGCCCTCTCCTACGAGCAGTACTTC.

The rearrangement uses TRBV2 and TRBJ1-2, with D possibly being TRBD1 (5 bases). Germline lookup yields CDR1 SNHLY and CDR2 FYNNEI. V was trimmed by 0 bases and J by 5 bases, leaving 16 bases between them. The CDR3 is 16 residues long. This CDR3 is CASSEARGGGRYGYTF. CDR3 DNA: TGTGCCAGCAGTGAAGCCCGTGGGGGAGGGCGATATGGCTACACCTTC.

This clone was recorded only once. The J gene is TRBJ2-4, the V gene TRBV9; 11 bases are a match to TRBD2. V shed 3 bases and J 9 bases; nucleotides not matched to a gene: 8. Germline V gene data show CDR1 as SGDLS and CDR2 as YYNGEE. The CDR3 has 15 amino acids. For the CDR3, the DNA is TGTGCCAGCAGCGCTGTAGCGGGAGGGCCCTCCATTCAGTACTTC. Translated: CASSAVAGGPSIQYF.

V and J are TRBV7-9 and TRBJ2-1, with 8 positions matching TRBD2. The J segment lost 6 bases and the V segment lost 5 bases, leaving 12 bases of the junction unmatched. This CDR3 region has 16 residues. From germline, CDR1 is SEHNR and CDR2 FQNEAQ (reference sequence). CDR3 amino acids: CASSRLTSALGNEQFF. In DNA, the CDR3 is TGTGCCAGCAGCCGTCTGACTAGCGCCTTGGGCAATGAGCAGTTCTTC.

The rearrangement uses TRBV29-1 and TRBJ1-5; possibly TRBD1 for D (6 bases). Between the trimmed V and J ends, which lost 6 bases and 6 bases, there was a span of 12 bases. The germline gives CDR1 SQVTM, CDR2 ANQGSEA. The CDR3 is made up of 12 amino acids. The CDR3 region is CSVGQWGQPQHF. DNA for the CDR3: TGCAGCGTCGGACAGTGGGGTCAGCCCCAGCATTTT.

The chain carries TRBV14 and TRBJ1-2; 7 bases align to TRBD1. The V and J ends lost 3 bases and 4 bases, in that order; junction bases with no gene match: 5. Germline V gene lookup returns CDR1 SGHDN and CDR2 FVKESK. This CDR3 is built from 14 residues. DNA of the CDR3: TGTGCCAGCAGCCATCGACAGGGCGGCTATGGCTACACCTTC. It yields the protein CASSHRQGGYGYTF. Full variable domain (missing parts from reference TRBV14 and TRBJ1-2): EAGVTQFPSHSVIEKGQTVTLRCDPISGHDNLYWYRRVMGKEIKFLLHFVKESKQDESGMPNNRFLAERTGGTYSTLKVQPAELEDSGVYFCASSHRQGGYGYTFGSGTRLTVV.

The chain couples TRBV9 to TRBJ1-3; the D gene is possibly TRBD1 (6 bases). V was trimmed by 4 bases and J by 0 bases, leaving 11 bases between them. Germline V CDR1 and CDR2: SGDLS, YYNGEE. The CDR3 runs 15 residues. The CDR3 sequence is CASSSGTTSGNTIYF. In DNA, the CDR3 is TGTGCCAGCAGCTCCGGGACAACCTCTGGAAACACCATATATTTT. The full variable domain, in which reference TRBV9 and TRBJ1-3 provide the parts outside the CDR3, is DSGVTQTPKHLITATGQRVTLRCSPRSGDLSVYWYQQSLDQGLQFLIQYYNGEERAKGNILERFSAQQFPDLHSELNLSSLELGDSALYFCASSSGTTSGNTIYFGEGSWLTVV.

The rearrangement links TRBV6-5 to TRBJ2-7; D may be TRBD2 (7 bases). The CDR3 is made up of 14 amino acids. The germline V gene encodes CDR1 MNHEY and CDR2 SVGAGI. Trimming left V 5 bases short and J 6 bases short, with 17 bases between. This CDR3 reads CASSPGGGGLEQYF. The CDR3 bases are TGTGCCAGCAGTCCCGGAGGGGGGGGCCTCGAGCAGTACTTC.

The chain recombines TRBV7-8 with TRBJ2-5, with D perhaps TRBD1 (6 bases). The CDR3 has 15 residues. V shed 1 base and J shed 1 base, with 10 bases lying between them. The germline V gene encodes CDR1 SGHVS and CDR2 FQNEAQ. The DNA for the CDR3 is TGTGCCAGCAGCTTAGAGGGACAAGTCCAAGAGACCCAGTACTTC. This translates into CASSLEGQVQETQYF.

The genes are TRBV4-3 and TRBJ1-1; tentatively, D is TRBD1 (5 bases). The V and J ends lost 2 bases and 1 base respectively, with 17 bases between them. CDR1 and CDR2 (germline): LGHNA, YSLEER. CDR3 length: 17 amino acids. CDR3 sequence reads: CASSQTRTGTRNTEAFF. The DNA for the CDR3 is TGCGCCAGCAGCCAAACGAGGACCGGGACTCGGAACACTGAAGCTTTCTTT.

The gene calls are TRBV10-3 and TRBJ1-1; 8 nucleotides match TRBD1. The CDR3 totals 15 residues. Germline assignment: CDR1 ENHRY and CDR2 SYGVKD. The V and J ends lost 2 bases and 1 base, in that order; junction bases with no gene match: 3. CDR3 in amino acids: CAISEPGQGNTEAFF. In DNA, the CDR3 is TGTGCCATCAGTGAGCCAGGACAGGGGAACACTGAAGCTTTCTTT.

The chain is built from TRBV29-1 and TRBJ2-7; possible D gene TRBD1, 6 bases. CDR3 length: 11 residues. Germline CDR1 and CDR2: SQVTM and ANQGSEA. V shed 0 bases and J shed 13 bases, with 13 bases lying between them. CDR3 loop: CSVEDPRGLYF. The CDR3 DNA reads as TGCAGCGTTGAAGATCCCAGGGGCCTCTACTTC.

The V and J genes are TRBV7-8 and TRBJ2-7; tentative D call: TRBD1 (5 bases). V shed 1 base and J shed 4 bases, with 8 bases lying between them. The CDR3 is made up of 13 amino acids. Germline V lookup: CDR1 SGHVS, CDR2 FQNEAQ. CDR3 loop: CASSLDRGYEQYF. The CDR3 DNA sequence: TGTGCCAGCAGCTTAGATAGGGGATACGAGCAGTACTTC.

The gene calls are TRBV21-1 and TRBJ2-5; the table's D call TRBD2 went unverified against the DNA. TRBV21-1 is noted as a pseudogene. The CDR3 extends over 19 amino acids. Here the CDR3 reads CASSKVRLAGEQFQETQYF. The CDR3 nucleotides read TGTGCCAGCAGCAAAGTCAGGCTAGCGGGGGAACAATTTCAAGAGACCCAGTACTTC.

The V call is TRBV3-1 (or the pseudogene TRBV3-2), the J call TRBJ2-1; D not resolved. The germline CDR1 and CDR2 sequences are LGHDT and YNNKEL (reference sequence). The ends were cut back, 0 bases at V and 4 bases at J, with 10 bases in the middle. This CDR3 has 15 residues. CDR3 protein: CASSQDSSRYNEQFF. For the CDR3, the DNA is TGTGCCAGCAGCCAAGATAGTAGCAGATACAATGAGCAGTTCTTC.

This clone appeared once. The chain links TRBV28 to TRBJ2-7; TRBD2 agrees at 10 bases. Germline assignment: CDR1 MDHEN and CDR2 SYDVKM. V was clipped by 5 bases and J by 6 bases; unmatched bases: 7. CDR3 size: 14 residues. CDR3 bases: TGTGCCAGCAGTCCTAGCGGGAGAAGGCCCGAGCAGTACTTC. It translates to CASSPSGRRPEQYF.

This rearrangement joins TRBV19 to TRBJ1-4, with 7 bases lining up with TRBD1. V shed 8 bases, J shed 5 bases, and the junction held 5 bases outside the gene matches. This CDR3 is 13 amino acids long. CDR1 is LNHDA, CDR2 SQIVND, per germline (reference sequence). CDR3 in amino acids: CASGTEWNEKLFF. The CDR3 DNA reads as TGTGCCAGTGGGACAGAGTGGAATGAAAAACTGTTTTTT.